The 13 T cell receptor beta chains below were found in one sample sequenced in a study of CD8+CD57+ T cells in acquired aplastic anemia. All sequencing subjects had displayed CD8+CD57+ cell expansion on flow cytometry. The TCR beta profiling, which covered VDJ combination and CDR3 sequence, was carried out using genomic DNA as the template. TCRdb re-called the reads with MiXCR, one entry per CDR3 protein. The table lists around 170,000 distinct CDR3 sequences, approximately 51% of them singletons, with 3.2% in the top ten. Specimen: sorted CD4+, CD8+, or CD8+CD57+ T cells (not recorded which) from PBMCs. Source of these receptors: a human donor with aplastic anemia.

In its sample, this clonotype was seen a few times. This chain uses TRBV15 with TRBJ2-3; no firm D call. Looked up from germline, CDR1 is LNHNV and CDR2 is YYDKDF (reference sequence). This CDR3 region has 12 residues. The ends were cut back, 6 bases at V and 1 base at J, with 5 bases in the middle. CDR3 in amino acids: CATSRGTDTQYF. The CDR3 DNA sequence: TGTGCCACCAGTCGTGGCACAGATACGCAGTATTTT.

This clonotype was detected only once. V usage is TRBV7-8 and J usage is TRBJ2-5, with no clear D. V was trimmed by 9 bases and J by 3 bases, leaving 11 bases between them. The CDR3 has 12 amino acids. CDR1 is SGHVS and CDR2 is FQNEAQ in the germline V gene. CDR3 DNA: TGTGCCAGTAGAAAAGAGAAAGAGACCCAGTACTTC. It specifies CASRKEKETQYF.

The genes are TRBV2 and TRBJ2-7, with 9 bases aligning to TRBD2. CDR3 length equals 14 residues. V lost 5 bases to trimming and J lost 6 bases; unmatched junction nucleotides: 8. Germline CDR1 is SNHLY and CDR2 is FYNNEI. This CDR3 reads CASSPRGGRVEQYF. The CDR3 bases are TGTGCCAGCAGTCCCCGCGGCGGGAGGGTCGAGCAGTACTTC.

The rearrangement uses TRBV20-1 and TRBJ2-1, with 8 bases fitting TRBD2. This CDR3 is built from 14 residues. V dropped 3 bases and J dropped 9; count of bases not matched to a gene: 10. CDR1 DFQATT and CDR2 SNEGSKA come from the germline V gene (reference sequence). In DNA, the CDR3 is TGCAGTGCTAGTGGGTTTCCAGCGGGGGTTGAGCAGTTCTTC. Its translation is CSASGFPAGVEQFF.

The V call is TRBV3-1, the J call TRBJ1-4, with 10 bases matching TRBD1. Germline CDR1 is LGHDT and CDR2 is YNNKEL (reference sequence). V gave up 4 bases and J gave up 3 bases; unmatched junction bases: 2. The CDR3 runs 15 residues. CDR3 loop: CASSRDRGANEKLFF. The CDR3 DNA reads TGTGCCAGCAGCCGGGACAGGGGCGCTAATGAAAAACTGTTTTTT.

This clonotype was picked up many times. The chain has TRBV11-2 and TRBJ1-5, with TRBD1 as a possible D gene (6 bases). V lost 3 bases, J lost 0 bases, and 18 bases lay in between. The CDR3 covers 18 residues. CDR1 is SGHAT, CDR2 FQNNGV, per germline. CDR3 coding DNA: TGTGCCAGCAGCTTGTCCCGGGACACACGATATAGCAATCAGCCCCAGCATTTT. This translates into CASSLSRDTRYSNQPQHF.

In this sample, this clonotype turned up many times. The J gene is TRBJ2-5, the V gene TRBV6-6; 7 bases are shared with TRBD2. V trimming: 2 bases; J trimming: 5 bases; junction bases outside the gene matches: 8. The CDR3 totals 15 residues. Looked up from germline, CDR1 is MNHNY and CDR2 is SVGAGI (reference sequence). For the CDR3, the DNA is TGTGCCAGCAGTTACGTCGGGATGGGAGGGGAGACCCAGTACTTC. It yields the protein CASSYVGMGGETQYF.

V is TRBV25-1 and J is TRBJ2-7; D possibly matches TRBD1 or TRBD2 (5 bases each). Germline CDR1 is MGHDK and CDR2 is SYGVNS. The CDR3 is made up of 18 amino acids. Trimming pared 2 bases from V and 2 bases from J, leaving 22 bases between. DNA of the CDR3: TGTGCCAGCAGTGAACTCTCGCCTATACGGGACGTGACCTACGAGCAGTACTTC. Its protein product is CASSELSPIRDVTYEQYF.

This chain connects TRBV27 to TRBJ2-3; a weak D match, TRBD1 (6 bases). Germline CDR1 MNHEY, CDR2 SMNVEV (reference sequence). V was trimmed by 6 bases and J by 3 bases, leaving 10 bases between them. The CDR3 length is 13 residues. CDR3 coding DNA: TGTGCCAGCAGGGGGGCTTCTACAGATACGCAGTATTTT. Translated: CASRGASTDTQYF.

CDR3 region: CATSPGNYGYTF. The CDR3 DNA is TGTGCCACCAGCCCAGGGAACTATGGCTACACCTTC. The V call is TRBV24-1, the J call TRBJ1-2, with D possibly matching TRBD1 (5 bases). Looked up from germline, CDR1 is KGHDR and CDR2 is SFDVKD. CDR3 length equals 12 residues. V dropped 7 bases and J dropped 2 bases, with 7 bases sitting between them.

The rearrangement uses TRBV30 and TRBJ2-1, with D hard to call. This CDR3 region has 16 residues. CDR1 and CDR2 (germline): GTSNPN, SVGIG (reference sequence). Trimming removed 0 bases from V and 4 bases from J, with 16 bases in between. CDR3 nucleotides: TGTGCCTGGAGTGTACCCGGTTTGGGCGTATACAATGAGCAGTTCTTC. Translation: CAWSVPGLGVYNEQFF.

The rearrangement joins TRBV20-1 to TRBJ2-7; D is possibly TRBD1 or TRBD2 (6 bases each). The germline V gene encodes CDR1 DFQATT and CDR2 SNEGSKA (reference sequence). The CDR3 covers 13 residues. The germline V and J ends were trimmed by 6 bases and 5 bases, with 17 bases remaining between them. CDR3: CSAHPEGGNEQYF. The CDR3 DNA follows: TGCAGTGCCCACCCGGAAGGGGGGAACGAGCAGTACTTC.

This clonotype was seen at least ten times. The genes are TRBV6-6 and TRBJ1-3, with a possible D match to TRBD1 (5 bases). The CDR3 is made up of 15 amino acids. Germline V gene sequence: CDR1 MNHNY, CDR2 SVGAGI (reference sequence). Deletions cut 2 bases from V and 2 bases from J, with 10 bases between. CDR3: CASSYVAGTGNTIYF. The CDR3 DNA is TGTGCCAGCAGTTACGTGGCAGGGACTGGAAACACCATATATTTT.